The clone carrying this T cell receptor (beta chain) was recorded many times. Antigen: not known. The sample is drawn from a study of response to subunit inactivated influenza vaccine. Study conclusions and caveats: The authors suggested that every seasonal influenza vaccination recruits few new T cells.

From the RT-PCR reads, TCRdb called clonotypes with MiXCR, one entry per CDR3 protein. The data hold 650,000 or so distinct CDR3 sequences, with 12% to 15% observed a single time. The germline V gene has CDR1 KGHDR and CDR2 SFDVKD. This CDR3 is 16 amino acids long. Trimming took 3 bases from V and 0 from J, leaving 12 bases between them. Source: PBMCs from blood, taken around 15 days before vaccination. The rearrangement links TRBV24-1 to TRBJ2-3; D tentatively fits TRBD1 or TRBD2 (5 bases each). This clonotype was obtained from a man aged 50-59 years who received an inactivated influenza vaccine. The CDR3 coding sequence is TGTGCCACCAGTGATAGGGGACGGGACAGCACAGATACGCAGTATTTT. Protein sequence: CATSDRGRDSTDTQYF.